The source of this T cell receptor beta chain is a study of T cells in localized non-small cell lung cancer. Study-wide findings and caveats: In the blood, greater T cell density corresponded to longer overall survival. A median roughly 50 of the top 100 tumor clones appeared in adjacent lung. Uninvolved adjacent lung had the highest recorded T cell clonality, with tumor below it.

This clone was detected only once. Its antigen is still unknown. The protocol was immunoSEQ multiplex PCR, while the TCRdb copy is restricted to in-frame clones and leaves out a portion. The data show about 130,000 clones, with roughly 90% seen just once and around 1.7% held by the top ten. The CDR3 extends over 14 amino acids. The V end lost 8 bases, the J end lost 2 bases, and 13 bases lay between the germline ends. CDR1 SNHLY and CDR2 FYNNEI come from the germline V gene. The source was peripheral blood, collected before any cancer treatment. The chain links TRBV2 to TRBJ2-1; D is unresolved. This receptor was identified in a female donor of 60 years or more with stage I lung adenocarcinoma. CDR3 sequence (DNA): TGTGCCAGCCTAGTCCGCCTCACCTACAATGAGCAGTTCTTC. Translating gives CASLVRLTYNEQFF. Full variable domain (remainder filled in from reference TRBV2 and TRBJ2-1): EPEVTQTPSHQVTQMGQEVILRCVPISNHLYFYWYRQILGQKVEFLVSFYNNEISEKSEIFDDQFSVERPDGSNFTLKIRSTKLEDSAMYFCASLVRLTYNEQFFGPGTRLTVL.